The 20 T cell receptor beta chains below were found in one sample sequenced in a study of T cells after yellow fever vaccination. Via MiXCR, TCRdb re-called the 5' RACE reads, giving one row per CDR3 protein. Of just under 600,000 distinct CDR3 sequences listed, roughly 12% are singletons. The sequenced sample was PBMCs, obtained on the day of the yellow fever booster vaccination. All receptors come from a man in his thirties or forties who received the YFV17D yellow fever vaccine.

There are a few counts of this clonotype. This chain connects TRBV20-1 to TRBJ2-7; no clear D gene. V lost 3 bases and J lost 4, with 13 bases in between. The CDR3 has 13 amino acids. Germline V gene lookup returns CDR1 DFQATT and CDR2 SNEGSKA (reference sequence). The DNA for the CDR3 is TGCAGTGCTAGGGATAATACTGGTTACGAGCAGTACTTC. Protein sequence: CSARDNTGYEQYF.

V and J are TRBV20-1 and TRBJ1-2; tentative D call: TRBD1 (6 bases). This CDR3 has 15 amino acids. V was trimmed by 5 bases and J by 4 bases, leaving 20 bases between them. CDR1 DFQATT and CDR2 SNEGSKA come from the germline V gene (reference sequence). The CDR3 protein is CSAWTLSGQIYGYTF. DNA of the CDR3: TGCAGTGCTTGGACCCTCTCAGGACAGATCTATGGCTACACCTTC.

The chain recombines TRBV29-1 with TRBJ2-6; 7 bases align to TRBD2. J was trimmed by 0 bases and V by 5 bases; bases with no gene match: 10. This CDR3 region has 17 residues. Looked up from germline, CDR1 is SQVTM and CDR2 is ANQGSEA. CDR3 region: CSVFGHGGGSGANVLTF. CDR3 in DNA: TGCAGCGTTTTCGGACATGGGGGGGGCTCTGGGGCCAACGTCCTGACTTTC.

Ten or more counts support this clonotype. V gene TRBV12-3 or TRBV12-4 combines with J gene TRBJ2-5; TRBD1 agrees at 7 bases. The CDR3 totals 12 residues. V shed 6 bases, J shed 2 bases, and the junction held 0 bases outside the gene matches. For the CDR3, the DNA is TGTGCCAGCAGGGGACAGCAAGAGACCCAGTACTTC. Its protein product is CASRGQQETQYF.

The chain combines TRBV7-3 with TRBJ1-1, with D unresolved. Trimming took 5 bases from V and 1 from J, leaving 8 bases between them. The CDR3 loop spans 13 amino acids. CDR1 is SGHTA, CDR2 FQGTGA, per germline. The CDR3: CASSPVGNTEAFF. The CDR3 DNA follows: TGTGCCAGCAGCCCTGTCGGGAACACTGAAGCTTTCTTT.

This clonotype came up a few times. CDR3 sequence: CASSVGDEQYF. CDR3 coding DNA: TGTGCCAGCAGTGTTGGGGACGAGCAGTACTTC. The gene calls are TRBV2 and TRBJ2-7; D is uncertain. The CDR3 is 11 residues long. Germline lookup yields CDR1 SNHLY and CDR2 FYNNEI. V lost 4 bases, J lost 5 bases, and 6 bases lay in between.

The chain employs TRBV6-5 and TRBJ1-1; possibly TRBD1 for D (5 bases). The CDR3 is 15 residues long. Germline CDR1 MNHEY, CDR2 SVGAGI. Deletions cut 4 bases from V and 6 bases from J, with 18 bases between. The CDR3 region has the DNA TGTGCCAGCAGTTTACCCCCCACAGGTATCGCTGAAGCTTTCTTT. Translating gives CASSLPPTGIAEAFF.

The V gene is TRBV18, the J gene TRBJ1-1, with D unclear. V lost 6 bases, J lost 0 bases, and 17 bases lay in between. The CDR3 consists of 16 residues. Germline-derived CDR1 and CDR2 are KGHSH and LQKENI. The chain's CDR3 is CASSPLLGGLNTEAFF. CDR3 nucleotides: TGTGCCAGCTCCCCCCTCTTGGGAGGGCTGAACACTGAAGCTTTCTTT.

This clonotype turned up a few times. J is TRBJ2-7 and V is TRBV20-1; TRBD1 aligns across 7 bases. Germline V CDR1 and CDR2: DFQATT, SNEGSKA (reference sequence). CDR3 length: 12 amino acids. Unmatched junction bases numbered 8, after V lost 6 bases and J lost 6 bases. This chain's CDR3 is CSATRGLGEQYF. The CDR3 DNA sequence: TGCAGTGCAACGAGGGGGCTCGGCGAGCAGTACTTC.

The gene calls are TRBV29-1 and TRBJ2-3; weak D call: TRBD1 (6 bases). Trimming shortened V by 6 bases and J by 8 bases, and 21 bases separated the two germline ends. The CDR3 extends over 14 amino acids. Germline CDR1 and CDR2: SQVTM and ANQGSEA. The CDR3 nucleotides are TGCAGCGTAGTGGGCAGGGGAACAATTGGTACGCAGTATTTT. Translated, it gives CSVVGRGTIGTQYF.

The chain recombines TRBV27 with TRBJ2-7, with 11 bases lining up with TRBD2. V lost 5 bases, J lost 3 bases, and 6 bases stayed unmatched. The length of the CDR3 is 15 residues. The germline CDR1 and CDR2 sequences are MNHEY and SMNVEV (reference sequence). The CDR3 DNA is TGTGCCAGCAGTACCCCGACTAGCGGGGACTACGAGCAGTACTTC. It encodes CASSTPTSGDYEQYF.

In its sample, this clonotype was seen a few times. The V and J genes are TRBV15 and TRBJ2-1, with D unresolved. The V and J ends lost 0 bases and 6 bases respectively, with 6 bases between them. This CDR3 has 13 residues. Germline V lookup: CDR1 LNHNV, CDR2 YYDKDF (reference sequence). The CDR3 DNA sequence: TGTGCCACCAGCAGAGATCCCACCAATGAGCAGTTCTTC. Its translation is CATSRDPTNEQFF.

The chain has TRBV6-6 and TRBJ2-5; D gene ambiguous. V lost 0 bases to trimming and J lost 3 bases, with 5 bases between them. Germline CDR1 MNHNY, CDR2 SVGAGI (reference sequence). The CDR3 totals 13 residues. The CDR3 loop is CASSYSIKETQYF. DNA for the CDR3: TGTGCCAGCAGTTACTCGATAAAAGAGACCCAGTACTTC.

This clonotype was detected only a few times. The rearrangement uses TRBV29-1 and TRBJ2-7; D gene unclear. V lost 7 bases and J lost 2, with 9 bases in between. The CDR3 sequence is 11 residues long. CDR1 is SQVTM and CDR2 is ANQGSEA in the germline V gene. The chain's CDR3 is CSAGLTYEQYF. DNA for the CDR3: TGCAGCGCTGGCCTAACCTACGAGCAGTACTTC.

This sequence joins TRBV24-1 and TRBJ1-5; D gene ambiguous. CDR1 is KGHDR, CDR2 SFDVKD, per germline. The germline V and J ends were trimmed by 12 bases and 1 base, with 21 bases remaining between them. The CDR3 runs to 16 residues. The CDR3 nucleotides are TGTGCCCCGGATGGAGGGATGCTCTGGAGCAATCAGCCCCAGCATTTT. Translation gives CAPDGGMLWSNQPQHF.

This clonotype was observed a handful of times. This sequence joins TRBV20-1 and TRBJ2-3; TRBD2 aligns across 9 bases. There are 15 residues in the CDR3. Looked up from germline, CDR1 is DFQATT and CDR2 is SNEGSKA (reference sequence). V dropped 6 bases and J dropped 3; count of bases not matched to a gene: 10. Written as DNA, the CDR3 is TGCAGTGCCACCGGGCTAGCGGGAAAAACAGATACGCAGTATTTT. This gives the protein CSATGLAGKTDTQYF.

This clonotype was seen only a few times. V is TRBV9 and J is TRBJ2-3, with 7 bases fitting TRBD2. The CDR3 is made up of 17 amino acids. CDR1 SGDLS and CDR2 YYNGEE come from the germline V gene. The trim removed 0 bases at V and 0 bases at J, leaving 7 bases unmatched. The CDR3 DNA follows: TGTGCCAGCAGCGTAGGGTCGGGAGGACTTAGCACAGATACGCAGTATTTT. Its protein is CASSVGSGGLSTDTQYF.

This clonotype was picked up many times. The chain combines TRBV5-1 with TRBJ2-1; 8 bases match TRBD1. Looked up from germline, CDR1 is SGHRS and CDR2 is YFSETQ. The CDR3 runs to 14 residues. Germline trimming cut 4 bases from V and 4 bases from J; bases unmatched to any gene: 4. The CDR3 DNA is TGCGCCAGCAGCCCGGGACAGGAATACAATGAGCAGTTCTTC. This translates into CASSPGQEYNEQFF.

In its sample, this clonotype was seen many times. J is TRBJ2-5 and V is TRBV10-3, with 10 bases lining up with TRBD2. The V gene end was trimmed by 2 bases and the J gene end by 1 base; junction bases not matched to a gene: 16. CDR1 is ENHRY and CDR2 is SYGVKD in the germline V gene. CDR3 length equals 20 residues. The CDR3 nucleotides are TGTGCCATCAGTGAGATGAAGCTAGCGGGAGAACGGCTGGTCCAAGAGACCCAGTACTTC. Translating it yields CAISEMKLAGERLVQETQYF.

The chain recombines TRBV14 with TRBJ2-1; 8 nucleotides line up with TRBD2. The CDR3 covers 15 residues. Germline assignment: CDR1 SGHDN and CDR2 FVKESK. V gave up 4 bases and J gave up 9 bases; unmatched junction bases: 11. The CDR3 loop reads CASSPPSGSKSEQFF. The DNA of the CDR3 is TGTGCCAGCAGCCCCCCAAGCGGGAGTAAGAGTGAGCAGTTCTTC.